This passage covers 22 T cell receptor beta chains from one sample sequenced in a study of blood T cells in healthy people across ages. Through a sample-barcoded 5' primer and a J-beta primer mix, a second PCR was run for roughly 6 to 11 cycles. TCRdb re-analysed the 5' RACE reads in MiXCR, keeping a single row per CDR3 protein. The table includes 800,000 or so distinct CDR3 sequences, around 25% detected once. This same sample was also taken into another study, of T cells of mothers and their children.

The sequenced sample was blood. These TCRs come from a boy aged 5 to 17 in good health.

Turning to this clonotype: This may arise from a read error, as a much more abundant clone is one base away. The J gene is TRBJ2-7, the V gene TRBV5-1; D ambiguous. This CDR3 comprises 13 residues. From germline, CDR1 is SGHRS and CDR2 YFSETQ. The CDR3 DNA is TGCGCCAGCAGCTTGGTGGCTTCCTGCGAGCAGTACTTC. It yields the protein CASSLVASCEQYF.

The gene calls are TRBV6-2 or TRBV6-3 and TRBJ2-7; D unclear. CDR1 and CDR2 (germline): MNHEY, SVGEGT. There are 11 residues in the CDR3. CDR3 region: CSAASGYEQYF. CDR3 in DNA: TGTTCCGCCGCGTCGGGTTACGAGCAGTACTTC.

Comments on this clonotype: Germline and junction disagree at one end, which may indicate a read error. The chain combines TRBV28 with TRBJ2-1; 8 bases are shared with TRBD1. This CDR3 has 16 amino acids. Germline CDR1 is MDHEN and CDR2 is SYDVKM. CDR3 protein: CASSSTGGSSYNERFF. Written as DNA, the CDR3 is TGTGCCAGCAGCTCCACAGGGGGAAGCTCCTACAATGAGCGGTTCTTC.

The J gene is TRBJ2-5, the V gene TRBV9; D gene unclear. Germline V lookup: CDR1 SGDLS, CDR2 YYNGEE. This CDR3 region has 14 residues. The ends were cut back, 0 bases at V and 3 bases at J, with 9 bases in the middle. In nucleotides, the CDR3 is TGTGCCAGCAGCGTAGGAGCCTTTGAAGAGACCCAGTACTTC. It codes for CASSVGAFEETQYF.

This chain connects TRBV9 to TRBJ2-7; 8 bases align to TRBD1. This CDR3 is built from 16 residues. Looked up from germline, CDR1 is SGDLS and CDR2 is YYNGEE. V gave up 3 bases and J gave up 4 bases; unmatched junction bases: 12. The CDR3 reads CASSALGTGGRYEQYF. The CDR3 DNA is TGTGCCAGCAGCGCCCTGGGGACAGGTGGTAGATACGAGCAGTACTTC.

Of note for this clonotype: One junction end disagrees with the germline gene, perhaps due to a read error. This chain uses TRBV6-6 with TRBJ1-3; TRBD1 agrees at 7 bases. The CDR3 has 15 residues. Germline values: CDR1 MNHNY, CDR2 SVGAGI (reference sequence). DNA for the CDR3: TGCGCCAGCAGCGAAGGACAGGCCTCTGGAAACACCGTATATTTT. Amino acids: CASSEGQASGNTVYF.

The J gene is TRBJ2-5, the V gene TRBV10-3; 10 positions agree with TRBD2. The CDR3 totals 14 residues. V shed 5 bases, J shed 6 bases, and the junction held 6 bases outside the gene matches. Germline V gives CDR1 ENHRY, CDR2 SYGVKD. The CDR3 coding sequence is TGTGCCATCAGTCCGGGGACTAGCGCGCAGACCCAGTACTTC. It translates to CAISPGTSAQTQYF.

This chain joins TRBV27 and TRBJ1-6; TRBD1 might be the D (5 bases). The CDR3 spans 16 residues. V shed 5 bases and J shed 6 bases, with 17 bases lying between them. Per the germline V gene, CDR1 is MNHEY and CDR2 is SMNVEV (reference sequence). CDR3 in amino acids: CASSPQGRAFNSPLHF. CDR3 DNA: TGTGCCAGCAGTCCCCAGGGCAGGGCATTTAATTCACCCCTCCACTTT.

The chain carries TRBV7-6 and TRBJ2-5, with D perhaps TRBD1 or TRBD2 (5 bases each). Germline CDR1 SGHVS, CDR2 FNYEAQ. This CDR3 region has 16 residues. V lost 4 bases to trimming and J lost 8 bases, with 23 bases between them. Here the CDR3 DNA reads TGTGCCAGCAGCTACCTGCTCGGGGCGGAGACGGATACCCAGTACTTC. Translating gives CASSYLLGAETDTQYF.

V gene TRBV28 combines with J gene TRBJ2-7; 9 bases agree with TRBD2. V dropped 4 bases and J dropped 4; count of bases not matched to a gene: 8. The germline V gene encodes CDR1 MDHEN and CDR2 SYDVKM. This CDR3 contains 15 residues. DNA of the CDR3: TGTGCCAGCAGTTCTGGTAGCGGGAGACTATACGAGCAGTACTTC. Protein: CASSSGSGRLYEQYF.

This clonotype showed up just a few times. The chain recombines TRBV5-1 with TRBJ2-1; 9 bases are shared with TRBD1. V shed 4 bases and J 0 bases; nucleotides not matched to a gene: 2. The germline V gene encodes CDR1 SGHRS and CDR2 YFSETQ. The CDR3 sequence is 15 residues long. CDR3 sequence (DNA): TGCGCCAGCAGCCAACAGGGGGCCTCCTACAATGAGCAGTTCTTC. Translation gives CASSQQGASYNEQFF.

This chain uses TRBV6-4 with TRBJ2-3; TRBD1 is a possible D gene (5 bases). The CDR3 covers 15 residues. CDR1 is MRHNA and CDR2 is SNTAGT in the germline V gene. V dropped 3 bases and J dropped 0 bases, with 10 bases sitting between them. The CDR3 sequence: CASSEDQGSTDTQYF. CDR3 coding DNA: TGTGCCAGCAGTGAAGACCAGGGCAGCACAGATACGCAGTATTTT.

This chain joins TRBV5-1 and TRBJ2-1, with TRBD2 matching 9 bases. This CDR3 is 15 amino acids long. Trimming cost V 4 bases and J 3 bases; bases outside gene matches: 5. The germline V gene has CDR1 SGHRS and CDR2 YFSETQ. CDR3 bases: TGCGCCAGCAGCAATAGCGGGAGTATCTACAATGAGCAGTTCTTC. Translating gives CASSNSGSIYNEQFF.

The V call is TRBV20-1, the J call TRBJ1-2; the D is unclear. Looked up from germline, CDR1 is DFQATT and CDR2 is SNEGSKA (reference sequence). Trimming shortened V by 5 bases and J by 8 bases, and 9 bases separated the two germline ends. CDR3 size: 10 residues. CDR3 protein: CSADGRGYTF. CDR3 sequence (DNA): TGCAGTGCTGACGGACGGGGCTACACCTTC.

This clonotype was seen only a few times. V usage is TRBV11-2 and J usage is TRBJ2-3, with D unclear. Trimming removed 2 bases from V and 3 bases from J, with 12 bases in between. The CDR3 totals 15 residues. Germline V lookup: CDR1 SGHAT, CDR2 FQNNGV. For the CDR3, the DNA is TGTGCCAGCAGCTTACTAGGTGTGGGGACAGATACGCAGTATTTT. Its translation: CASSLLGVGTDTQYF.

V gene TRBV4-2 combines with J gene TRBJ2-1; TRBD2 aligns across 14 bases. Germline CDR1 and CDR2: LGHNA and YNFKEQ. J lost 8 bases, V lost 0 bases, and 9 bases had no gene match. The CDR3 is 18 amino acids. The CDR3 region is CASSQDQPGLAGVYEQFF. In nucleotides, the CDR3 is TGTGCCAGCAGCCAAGACCAGCCGGGACTAGCGGGAGTTTATGAGCAGTTCTTC.

This clonotype was detected ten times or more. The chain carries TRBV4-2 and TRBJ2-7, with D perhaps matching TRBD2 (6 bases). Germline V gives CDR1 LGHNA, CDR2 YNFKEQ. V was cut by 4 bases and J by 5 bases, with 18 bases left in between. The CDR3 sequence is 15 residues long. The CDR3 here is CASSPSLGSSHEQYF. In DNA form, the CDR3 reads TGTGCCAGCAGCCCGTCCCTCGGGAGCTCACACGAGCAGTACTTC.

This clonotype has only a few counts. The V gene is TRBV6-2 or TRBV6-3, the J gene TRBJ1-1; D uncertain. The CDR3 sequence is 16 residues long. Germline assignment: CDR1 MNHEY and CDR2 SVGEGT. The V gene lost 0 bases and the J gene lost 0 bases, with 11 bases spanning the gap. The CDR3 region has the DNA TGTGCCAGCAGTTACTCGATTTCCAGGATGAACACTGAAGCTTTCTTT. It yields the protein CASSYSISRMNTEAFF.

The sample holds many counts of this clonotype. The V call is TRBV4-3, the J call TRBJ1-4, with 7 bases fitting TRBD1. The CDR3 is 16 amino acids. With 4 bases clipped from V and 0 bases from J, the junction kept 5 bases outside the gene matches. In germline, CDR1 is LGHNA, CDR2 YSLEER. The CDR3: CASSPGTAATNEKLFF. CDR3 sequence (DNA): TGCGCCAGCAGCCCCGGGACAGCCGCAACTAATGAAAAACTGTTTTTT.

This chain links TRBV11-2 with TRBJ1-1; TRBD1 is a possible D gene (6 bases). CDR1 is SGHAT and CDR2 is FQNNGV in the germline V gene. Trimming left V 6 bases short and J 0 bases short, with 17 bases between. The CDR3 spans 16 residues. CDR3 bases: TGTGCCAGCAGACTTGGACAGTTGATACTGAACACTGAAGCTTTCTTT. Translation gives CASRLGQLILNTEAFF.

This clonotype has only a few counts. The chain has TRBV6-5 and TRBJ2-1; TRBD2 aligns across 7 bases. Per the germline V gene, CDR1 is MNHEY and CDR2 is SVGAGI. The CDR3 spans 15 residues. The junction had 12 bases not matched to a gene; V was cut back by 8 bases and J by 5 bases. The CDR3: CASQGGSEGDNEQFF. The DNA for the CDR3 is TGTGCCAGCCAGGGAGGGAGTGAGGGTGACAATGAGCAGTTCTTC.

The V call is TRBV28, the J call TRBJ1-5, with D unresolved. Germline values: CDR1 MDHEN, CDR2 SYDVKM. The CDR3 covers 15 residues. With 1 base removed from V and 0 bases from J, the gap between germline ends came to 7 bases. The CDR3 protein is CASSLLTASNQPQHF. CDR3 bases: TGTGCCAGCAGTTTATTGACGGCTAGCAATCAGCCCCAGCATTTT.